The clone carrying this T cell receptor beta chain was observed a few times. Its antigen is unknown. Looked up from germline, CDR1 is SGHDN and CDR2 is FVKESK. With 0 bases removed from V and 5 bases from J, the gap between germline ends came to 17 bases. CDR3 length: 17 amino acids. This entry is derived from a study of Ad26.COV2.S vaccination and SARS-CoV-2 variants. Study background: Ad26.COV2.S was injected intramuscularly once or twice, 56 days apart.

Study findings and constraints: Researchers reported similar non-spike TCR breadth in vaccine and placebo recipients. Those who received the vaccine showed greater spike-specific TCR breadth than those given placebo.

The repertoire was sequenced with immunoSEQ multiplex PCR; TCRdb's copy has only in-frame clones and lacks some. The sample has around 250,000 clones, around nine tenths seen once. Sample treatment: around 19 received Ad26.COV2.S at low or high dose, single or two shots; 5 received placebo; per-sample allocation not given. Specimens were obtained on day 63 following the first vaccine or placebo injection. Ad26.COV2.S expressed prefusion-stabilized spike from the original Wuhan strain. The chain recombines TRBV14 with TRBJ1-5, with no clear D. This clonotype originated in a person between 18 and 60 years old who received the Ad26.COV2.S COVID-19 vaccine or a placebo. This specimen consisted of peripheral blood, obtained in a trial of Ad26.COV2.S vaccine versus placebo. CDR3 DNA: TGTGCCAGCAGCCAAGAGTCAGTTACCCATCTCGATCAGCCCCAGCATTTT. Translating it yields CASSQESVTHLDQPQHF.